A single sample gave rise to the 9 T cell receptor beta chains below, sequenced in a study of B cell selection in AIRE deficiency (dated by TCRdb to between 2018 and 2020). Regulatory T cells were sorted as CD4+CD25hiCD127low/negative cells. Receptor amplification or capture employed the immunoSEQ multiplex PCR assay. TCRdb mirrors the immuneACCESS table, restricted to in-frame sequences. Some clones are absent from its copies; in checked studies, under half trace to an unresolved V gene, and the reason for the others is unknown. Present in this sample are over 20,000 clones, 92% of which were seen just once. The ten largest clonotypes hold 1.4% of the sample. Source material: CD4+CD25+ Tregs sorted from PBMCs. These receptors all stem from a human donor in good health.

CDR3 nucleotide sequence: TGTGCCAGCAGTGCGGGGGGCGCGAAGACCCAGTACTTC. This translates into CASSAGGAKTQYF. The V gene is TRBV6-5, the J gene TRBJ2-5; TRBD2 matches at 8 bases. Germline V CDR1 and CDR2: MNHEY, SVGAGI. V trimming: 5 bases; J trimming: 6 bases; junction bases outside the gene matches: 5. This CDR3 spans 13 amino acids.

The chain combines TRBV7-2 with TRBJ2-7, with D unresolved. The CDR3 is made up of 13 amino acids. CDR1 is SGHTA, CDR2 FQGNSA, per germline. Trimming cost V 2 bases and J 2 bases, with 7 bases left between them. CDR3 sequence (DNA): TGTGCCAGCAGCTTATACAGCACCTACGAGCAGTACTTC. Translation gives CASSLYSTYEQYF.

The chain employs TRBV5-1 and TRBJ1-2; D is perhaps TRBD1 (5 bases). The germline V gene has CDR1 SGHRS and CDR2 YFSETQ. Trimming removed 1 base at V and 5 bases at J, with 21 bases between. The CDR3 is 17 amino acids. CDR3 DNA: TGCGCCAGCAGCTTGTCAGGCAGGGTAATAGGCGGGTATGGCTACACCTTC. Translated, it gives CASSLSGRVIGGYGYTF.

The rearrangement joins TRBV10-3 to TRBJ2-1; TRBD2 aligns across 12 bases. Losses at the gene ends were 6 bases for V and 7 bases for J; bases not matched to a gene: 19. The CDR3 sequence is 19 residues long. Germline assignment: CDR1 ENHRY and CDR2 SYGVKD. CDR3 DNA sequence: TGTGCCATCAGCCCCCTAGCGGGAGGGCCCCCTCTCCCTCCAAATGAGCAGTTCTTC. It yields the protein CAISPLAGGPPLPPNEQFF.

This chain connects TRBV20-1 to TRBJ2-7; D perhaps matches TRBD2 (5 bases). V was clipped by 6 bases and J by 12 bases, with 18 bases between them. CDR1 DFQATT and CDR2 SNEGSKA come from the germline V gene (reference sequence). The CDR3 length is 11 residues. CDR3 in DNA: TGCAGTGCCGGAGGCGACCGAGGACGGTACTTC. Translated, it gives CSAGGDRGRYF.

The chain carries TRBV30 and TRBJ2-3; a weak D match, TRBD2 (5 bases). The germline CDR1 and CDR2 sequences are GTSNPN and SVGIG (reference sequence). The CDR3 covers 15 residues. Trimming pared 0 bases from V and 3 bases from J, leaving 13 bases between. The DNA of the CDR3 is TGTGCCTGGAGTGTACGGCGGAGGACTACAGATACGCAGTATTTT. This translates into CAWSVRRRTTDTQYF.

The chain is built from TRBV10-3 and TRBJ2-3; D gene ambiguous. The CDR3 sequence is 12 residues long. Looked up from germline, CDR1 is ENHRY and CDR2 is SYGVKD. V lost 10 bases, J lost 4 bases, and 12 bases lay in between. The CDR3, as DNA: TGTGCCACCCTAGTGACCCCAGATACGCAGTATTTT. Amino acids: CATLVTPDTQYF.

The chain combines TRBV6-6 with TRBJ2-7, with D perhaps matching TRBD2 (6 bases). In germline, CDR1 is MNHNY, CDR2 SVGAGI (reference sequence). CDR3 length: 14 residues. The V end lost 6 bases, the J end lost 5 bases, and 17 bases lay between the germline ends. In DNA, the CDR3 is TGTGCCAGCAGCCGTAGGGACTTGTACCACGAGCAGTACTTC. It encodes CASSRRDLYHEQYF.

CDR3 region: CASSSSLIEKLFF. As DNA, the CDR3 is TGTGCCAGCAGCTCCTCCTTAATTGAAAAACTGTTTTTT. The chain uses TRBV7-2 and TRBJ1-4; D is undetermined. Germline V gene sequence: CDR1 SGHTA, CDR2 FQGNSA. V lost 4 bases to trimming and J lost 7 bases, with 10 bases between them. The CDR3 is made up of 13 amino acids.